The clone carrying this TCR beta chain was seen ten or more times. Its target is unknown. This record belongs to a study of T-cell reconstitution after alpha-beta-depleted transplantation in children. Points from the study as a whole: Recipient T cells and thymic progenitors that survived were the source of the high TCRbeta diversity seen at day 60 in some patients. Where alpha-beta T cells came from about two months after transplant was reportedly several hundred expanded graft clones. Newly made T cells mostly supplied T-cell counts and diversity one year after transplant.

For TCRbeta, the library was prepared with unique molecular identifiers. MiXCR, applied by TCRdb to the PCR reads, yields one record per CDR3 protein. The table shows about 300,000 distinct CDR3 sequences, with around 10% occurring only once. Sequences were derived from PBMCs, sampled before TCRalphabeta/CD19-depleted stem cell transplant. This clonotype was sampled from a boy in the first two years of life with acute myeloid leukemia, due to receive a stem cell transplant.

The CDR3 DNA follows: TGTGCCAGCAGTTACTCCCTACAGGGGTGGAGCACTGAAGCTTTCTTT. Translating gives CASSYSLQGWSTEAFF. The chain joins TRBV6-5 to TRBJ1-1; 7 positions agree with TRBD1. There are 16 residues in the CDR3. Losses at the gene ends were 0 bases for V and 4 bases for J; bases not matched to a gene: 8. Germline CDR1 is MNHEY and CDR2 is SVGAGI.